The 3 T cell receptor beta chains below all came from one sample that was sequenced in a study of blood T cell repertoires in COVID-19. The assay was immunoSEQ multiplex PCR, and TCRdb's table has in-frame clones only and misses some. The sample consists of over 300,000 clones, around 90% of them appearing once. Specimen: peripheral blood. Source of these receptors: a man younger than 30 with active or convalescent COVID-19.

To note about this clone: At the DNA level, this CDR3 is encoded by other sequences in the same sample as well. The chain employs TRBV24-1 and TRBJ2-3, with 9 bases fitting TRBD2. The J segment lost 5 bases and the V segment lost 1 base, leaving 6 bases of the junction unmatched. Germline loops: CDR1 KGHDR, CDR2 SFDVKD. The CDR3 loop spans 16 amino acids. For the CDR3, the DNA is TGTGCCACCAGTGATTTCCTTGCGGGGGGGCAAGATACGCAGTATTTT. Translated: CATSDFLAGGQDTQYF.

This rearrangement joins TRBV18 to TRBJ1-4, with 7 bases that match TRBD1. The CDR3 sequence is 14 residues long. The V and J ends lost 5 bases and 5 bases, in that order; junction bases with no gene match: 5. The germline CDR1 and CDR2 sequences are KGHSH and LQKENI. This CDR3 is CASSADRANEKLFF. CDR3 nucleotide sequence: TGTGCCAGCTCAGCTGACAGGGCAAATGAAAAACTGTTTTTT.

This rearrangement joins TRBV29-1 to TRBJ1-2, with 7 bases matching TRBD1. The CDR3 runs to 12 residues. V lost 3 bases and J lost 6; bases outside the gene matches: 4. Germline V gives CDR1 SQVTM, CDR2 ANQGSEA. In DNA, the CDR3 is TGCAGCGTTGATCTTAGGGGGCATGGCTACACCTTC. This encodes CSVDLRGHGYTF.